This TCR beta chain was obtained from a study of cytomegalovirus exposure and HLA in healthy donors. General study points: A later analysis reportedly identified an Asian-associated ancestry cluster as carrying fewer N-insertions than the roughly 700-donor mean. A prior analysis recorded that most TCR beta V segments were productive about 87% or about 30% of the time. Further analysis was carried out later, and it showed several of the most significant clusters appearing linked to common viral pathogens.

The CDR3 covers 15 residues. Germline loops: CDR1 MRHNA, CDR2 SNTAGT. V lost 6 bases, J lost 4 bases, and 4 bases stayed unmatched. About this clone itself: As yet, its antigen is unknown.

Vbeta (60) and Jbeta (13) primers were used in the PCR. Measured with immunoSEQ multiplex PCR; TCRdb has only the in-frame clones, and not every one. The sample records 95,000 to 150,000 clones, 65% to 90% being singletons. The sequencing sample was made of PBMCs. The chain joins TRBV6-4 to TRBJ2-3; 13 positions agree with TRBD2. This TCR derives from a man aged 30 to 39 in good health and CMV-seronegative. The CDR3 spells CASSPTSGGPDTQYF. In nucleotides, the CDR3 is TGTGCCAGCAGCCCGACTAGCGGGGGGCCAGATACGCAGTATTTT.